This T cell receptor beta chain comes out of a study of CD8+CD57+ T cells in acquired aplastic anemia. The template used for profiling TCR beta VDJ and CDR3 was genomic DNA. TCRdb ran MiXCR on the reads and lists one entry per CDR3 protein. There are some 190,000 distinct CDR3 sequences in the sample; 54% occur only once, and roughly 15% lies in the top ten. V shed 5 bases, J shed 5 bases, and the junction held 2 bases outside the gene matches. The CDR3 loop spans 12 amino acids. The germline V gene has CDR1 SQVTM and CDR2 ANQGSEA. As for this clonotype: Its antigen is still unknown.

Study-wide results and limits: Patients shared around 30 CD8+ CDR3 sequences with controls.

Sequencing input: sorted CD4+, CD8+, or CD8+CD57+ T cells (not recorded which) from PBMCs. This TCR was recovered from a human donor in good health, serving as a control. The chain uses TRBV29-1 and TRBJ2-7, with 11 bases fitting TRBD1. CDR3 sequence reads: CSVRTGGHEQYF. CDR3 in DNA: TGCAGCGTTAGGACAGGGGGCCACGAGCAGTACTTC.